The table lists the clone carrying this T cell receptor beta chain with a few counts. Its antigen is not known. These data come from a study of beta chain features in type 1 diabetes. The J segment lost 5 bases and the V segment lost 0 bases, leaving 3 bases of the junction unmatched. The CDR3 is 15 amino acids. CDR1 and CDR2 (germline): LGHNA, YSLEER. Study-level results: Shorter TCRB CDR3s, moderately but significantly so, marked every one of the four CD4+ subsets in Type 1 diabetes patients. Patients' naive, central memory and Treg TCRB repertoires seemed closer to one another than those of healthy donors.

Expressed TCRB transcripts were sequenced, since all the RNA that had been isolated was reverse transcribed. Generated by immunoSEQ multiplex PCR, the TCRdb table keeps only in-frame clones and is missing some. The data show 500,000 to 850,000 clones, over 11% seen once. The TCR originated in a man between 18 and 35 years old with type 1 diabetes. The sequencing sample was made of naive CD4+ T cells from blood. This chain connects TRBV4-3 to TRBJ1-5, with TRBD1 identical over 8 bases. DNA of the CDR3: TGCGCCAGCAGCCAAGACAACAGGGGGGATCAGCCCCAGCATTTT. This codes for CASSQDNRGDQPQHF.